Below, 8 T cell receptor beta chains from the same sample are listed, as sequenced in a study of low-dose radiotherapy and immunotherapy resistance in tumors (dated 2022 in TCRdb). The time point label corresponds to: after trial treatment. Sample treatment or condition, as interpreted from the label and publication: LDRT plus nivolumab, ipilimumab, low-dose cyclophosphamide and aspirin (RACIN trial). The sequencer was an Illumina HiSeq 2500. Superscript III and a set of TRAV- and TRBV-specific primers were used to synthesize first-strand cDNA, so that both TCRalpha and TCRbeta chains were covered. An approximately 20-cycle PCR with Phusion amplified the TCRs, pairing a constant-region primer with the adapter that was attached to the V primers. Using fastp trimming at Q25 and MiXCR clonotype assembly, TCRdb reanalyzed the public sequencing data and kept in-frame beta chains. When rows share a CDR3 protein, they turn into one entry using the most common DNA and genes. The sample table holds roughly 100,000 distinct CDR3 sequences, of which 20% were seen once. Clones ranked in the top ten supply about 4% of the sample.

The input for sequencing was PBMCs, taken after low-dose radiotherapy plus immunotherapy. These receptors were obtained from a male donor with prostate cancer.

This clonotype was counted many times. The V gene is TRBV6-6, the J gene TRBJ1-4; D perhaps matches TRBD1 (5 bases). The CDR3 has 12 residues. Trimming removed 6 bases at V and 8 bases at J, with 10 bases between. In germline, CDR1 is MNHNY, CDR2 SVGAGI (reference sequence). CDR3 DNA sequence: TGTGCCAGCAGGGAGGGGAGGGAAAAACTGTTTTTT. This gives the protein CASREGREKLFF.

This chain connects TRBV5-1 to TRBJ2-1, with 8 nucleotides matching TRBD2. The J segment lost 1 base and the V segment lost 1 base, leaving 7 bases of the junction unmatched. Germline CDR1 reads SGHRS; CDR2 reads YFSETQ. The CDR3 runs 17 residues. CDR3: CASSLSLGGRSYNEQFF. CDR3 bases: TGCGCCAGCAGCTTGAGTTTGGGCGGGAGGTCCTACAATGAGCAGTTCTTC.

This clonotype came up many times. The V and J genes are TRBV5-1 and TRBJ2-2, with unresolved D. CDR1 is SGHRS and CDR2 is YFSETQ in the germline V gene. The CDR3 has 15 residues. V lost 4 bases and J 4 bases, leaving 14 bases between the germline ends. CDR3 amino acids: CASSLDGYGTGELFF. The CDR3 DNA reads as TGCGCCAGCAGCCTGGATGGGTACGGCACCGGGGAGCTGTTTTTT.

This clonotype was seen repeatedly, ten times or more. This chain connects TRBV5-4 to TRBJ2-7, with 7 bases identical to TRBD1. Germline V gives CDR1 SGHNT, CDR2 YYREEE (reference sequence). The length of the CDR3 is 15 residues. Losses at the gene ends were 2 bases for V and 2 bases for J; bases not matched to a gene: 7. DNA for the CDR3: TGTGCCAGCAGCTTCGGGACCGGGACAGCCTACGAGCAGTACTTC. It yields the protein CASSFGTGTAYEQYF.

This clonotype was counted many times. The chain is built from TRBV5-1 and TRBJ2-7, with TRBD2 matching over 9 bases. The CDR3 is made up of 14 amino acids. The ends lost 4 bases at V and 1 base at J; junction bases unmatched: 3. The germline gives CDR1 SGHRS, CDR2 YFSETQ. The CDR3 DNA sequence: TGCGCCAGCAGCGAAGCGGGGGGTTCCTACGAGCAGTACTTC. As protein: CASSEAGGSYEQYF.

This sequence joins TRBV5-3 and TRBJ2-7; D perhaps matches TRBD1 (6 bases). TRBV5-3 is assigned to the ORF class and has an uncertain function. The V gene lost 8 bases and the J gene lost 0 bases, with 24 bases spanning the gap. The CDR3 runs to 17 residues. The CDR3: CASSPAAGRGSSYEQYF. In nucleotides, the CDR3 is TGTGCCAGCAGCCCGGCCGCGGGTAGGGGGAGCTCCTACGAGCAGTACTTC.

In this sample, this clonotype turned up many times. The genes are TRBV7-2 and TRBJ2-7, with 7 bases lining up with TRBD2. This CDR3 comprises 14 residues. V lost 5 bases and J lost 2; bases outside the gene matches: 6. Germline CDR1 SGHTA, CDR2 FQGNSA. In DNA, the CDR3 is TGTGCCAGCAGCCGGGGGGAACAACCCTACGAGCAGTACTTC. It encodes CASSRGEQPYEQYF. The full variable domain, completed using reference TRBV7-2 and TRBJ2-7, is GAGVSQSPSNKVTEKGKDVELRCDPISGHTALYWYRQSLGQGLEFLIYFQGNSAPDKSGLPSDRFSAERTGGSVSTLTIQRTQQEDSAVYLCASSRGEQPYEQYFGPGTRLTVT.

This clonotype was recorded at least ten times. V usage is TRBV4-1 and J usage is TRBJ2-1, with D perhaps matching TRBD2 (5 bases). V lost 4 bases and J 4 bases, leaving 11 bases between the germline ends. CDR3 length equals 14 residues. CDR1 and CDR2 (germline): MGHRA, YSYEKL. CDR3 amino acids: CASSPAPGYNEQFF. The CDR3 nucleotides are TGCGCCAGCAGCCCCGCACCGGGATACAATGAGCAGTTCTTC.